The 10 T cell receptor beta chains below come from one sample, sequenced in a study of T cells in Graves' hyperthyroidism and ophthalmopathy. Amplified TCR beta CDR3 regions derived from RNA transcripts. A first-round RT-PCR of the TCR CDR3 used the HTBI primer set. From the multiplex PCR reads, TCRdb called clonotypes with MiXCR, one entry per CDR3 protein. There are 500,000 to 750,000 distinct CDR3 sequences in the sample; about 43% occur only once, and roughly 7.7% lies in the top ten. Material: peripheral blood or thyroid tissue (not recorded which). All receptors derive from a woman between 18 and 29 years old with Graves' hyperthyroidism.

The chain uses TRBV6-5 and TRBJ2-2; no clear D gene. Germline CDR1 and CDR2: MNHEY and SVGAGI. Trimming removed 4 bases at V and 4 bases at J, with 7 bases between. CDR3 length: 13 residues. The CDR3 is CASSLEVTGELFF. The CDR3, as DNA: TGTGCCAGCAGTTTAGAGGTCACCGGGGAGCTGTTTTTT.

To note about this clonotype: A read error may account for a junction end that differs from germline. The J gene is TRBJ2-5, the V gene TRBV2; 7 bases map to TRBD2. There are 11 residues in the CDR3. Looked up from germline, CDR1 is SNHLY and CDR2 is FYNNEI. CDR3 residues: CAGSDGGAQYF. The CDR3 DNA reads TGTGCCGGCAGTGATGGGGGGGCCCAGTACTTC. Combining the CDR3 with reference TRBV2 and TRBJ2-5 gives the whole variable domain EPEVTQTPSHQVTQMGQEVILRCVPISNHLYFYWYRQILGQKVEFLVSFYNNEISEKSEIFDDQFSVERPDGSNFTLKIRSTKLEDSAMYFCAGSDGGAQYFGPGTRLLVL.

The rearrangement joins TRBV9 to TRBJ2-7; D might be TRBD1 (5 bases). The CDR3 consists of 16 residues. Germline V gene sequence: CDR1 SGDLS, CDR2 YYNGEE. Trimming shortened V by 1 base and J by 3 bases, and 17 bases separated the two germline ends. The CDR3 spells CASSVSGRGVGYEQYF. DNA of the CDR3: TGTGCCAGCAGCGTATCAGGGCGCGGAGTCGGCTACGAGCAGTACTTC.

About this clonotype: As the CDR3 is not closed by the conserved phenylalanine or tryptophan, this likely results from a read error. The limits of the CDR3 on the DNA are not certain, so only TCRdb's listed CDR3 is given. The chain combines TRBV5-5 with TRBJ1-3; the table's TRBD1 call for D was not verified on the DNA. In germline, CDR1 is SGHKS, CDR2 YYEKEE (reference sequence). The CDR3 is 10 amino acids in total, end residues counted. The CDR3 loop is CASSLNGNRP.

This clonotype was counted many times. The V gene is TRBV2, the J gene TRBJ1-6, with D perhaps TRBD1 (5 bases). There are 16 residues in the CDR3. The germline CDR1 and CDR2 sequences are SNHLY and FYNNEI. The V and J ends lost 2 bases and 5 bases respectively, with 13 bases between them. The CDR3 DNA sequence: TGTGCCAGCAGTGAAAGTTGGCAGGGCAATAATTCACCCCTCCACTTT. This translates into CASSESWQGNNSPLHF.

This chain connects TRBV27 to TRBJ1-2, with TRBD1 matching over 7 bases. Germline loops: CDR1 MNHEY, CDR2 SMNVEV (reference sequence). V was clipped by 3 bases and J by 2 bases; unmatched bases: 9. CDR3 length: 16 amino acids. The CDR3 is CASSLGPVTGNYGYTF. The CDR3 DNA is TGTGCCAGCAGTTTGGGCCCCGTGACAGGGAACTATGGCTACACCTTC.

This clonotype was seen only a few times. This chain joins TRBV27 and TRBJ1-2; the match to TRBD1 covers 8 bases. Germline loops: CDR1 MNHEY, CDR2 SMNVEV (reference sequence). J was trimmed by 14 bases and V by 0 bases; bases with no gene match: 11. This CDR3 has 14 residues. DNA for the CDR3: TGTGCCAGCAGTTTATCGGACAGGGACAGAGGGCTAACCTTC. Protein sequence: CASSLSDRDRGLTF.

This sequence joins TRBV10-3 and TRBJ1-3, with D unclear. The germline V and J ends were trimmed by 5 bases and 3 bases, with 8 bases remaining between them. The CDR3 extends over 13 amino acids. Looked up from germline, CDR1 is ENHRY and CDR2 is SYGVKD. CDR3 nucleotides: TGTGCCATCAGTTTAGGGCGTGGAAACACCATATATTTT. Amino acid sequence: CAISLGRGNTIYF.

Many counts were recorded for this clonotype. The chain has TRBV20-1 and TRBJ1-1, with D unclear. V lost 2 bases to trimming and J lost 8 bases, with 9 bases between them. This CDR3 contains 11 residues. CDR1 and CDR2 from the germline V gene are DFQATT and SNEGSKA (reference sequence). The CDR3, as DNA: TGCAGTGCTAGATCGACCAGAGAAGCTTTCTTT. Its translation: CSARSTREAFF.

This sequence joins TRBV15 and TRBJ2-5; D possibly uses TRBD1 or TRBD2 (5 bases each). Germline V gene lookup returns CDR1 LNHNV and CDR2 YYDKDF (reference sequence). This CDR3 has 16 residues. Deletions cut 4 bases from V and 6 bases from J, with 21 bases between. CDR3 region: CATSTTRGQVGQTQYF. Here the CDR3 DNA reads TGTGCCACCAGCACCACCCGGGGCCAAGTTGGACAGACCCAGTACTTC.